This T cell receptor (beta chain) was obtained from a study of response to subunit inactivated influenza vaccine. Using its own MiXCR run on the RT-PCR reads, TCRdb lists one record per CDR3 protein. The data contain fewer than 600,000 distinct CDR3 sequences, about 7.2% of them singletons. CDR1 is MNHNS, CDR2 SASEGT, per germline. With 2 bases removed from V and 3 bases from J, the gap between germline ends came to 10 bases. This CDR3 has 14 amino acids. The source of this sequence is a man aged 45 to 75 who received an inactivated influenza vaccine. The chain recombines TRBV6-1 with TRBJ1-2; the D is unclear. Sequences were derived from PBMCs from blood, sampled about 24 months after vaccination. For the CDR3, the DNA is TGTGCCAGCAGTGAAATCGGGGTCGACTATGGCTACACCTTC. Residues: CASSEIGVDYGYTF.